Here is one TCR beta chain with its context. The target antigen is unknown. This entry belongs to a study of blood T cells in healthy people across ages. Study observations and caveats: Possibly, changes in expanded clonotypes were confounded because donor CMV status was unknown.

A second PCR of 7 to 11 cycles used a sample-barcoded 5' primer and a J-beta primer mix. With 12 random nucleotides, a template-switch adaptor tagged each individual cDNA molecule. One entry per CDR3 protein, called by TCRdb with MiXCR from the 5' RACE reads. The data contain about 970,000 distinct CDR3 sequences, 45% to 60% of them singletons. Germline V lookup: CDR1 LGHNA, CDR2 YSLEER. The V and J ends lost 2 bases and 2 bases, in that order; junction bases with no gene match: 11. This CDR3 has 17 amino acids. The V and J genes are TRBV4-3 and TRBJ2-7, with 8 bases lining up with TRBD2. Sequences were obtained from blood. The TCR comes from a woman aged 55-69 years in good health. This CDR3 reads CASSQSPGGWGAYEQYF. Written as DNA, the CDR3 is TGCGCCAGCAGCCAATCCCCGGGGGGGTGGGGAGCCTACGAGCAGTACTTC.